This T cell receptor (beta chain) stems from a study of T cells in Graves' hyperthyroidism and ophthalmopathy. TCR beta CDR3 regions were amplified from RNA transcripts. HTBI primers were employed in a first-round RT-PCR of the TCR CDR3. TCRdb reanalysed the multiplex PCR reads using MiXCR and keeps one entry per CDR3 protein. Among 500,000 to 600,000 distinct CDR3 sequences listed, over 35% were seen once. A word on this clonotype: Its antigen is as yet unknown.

General study findings and limits: Clonotypes that were expanded in thyroid above 0.001 mostly appeared in blood too.

The sequence derives from an adult woman with Graves' disease, either hyperthyroidism or ophthalmopathy (not recorded which). Sample: peripheral blood or thyroid tissue (not recorded which).

Here the CDR3 DNA reads TGTGCCAGCAGCTTAGTGGCGGGGGTTCAGCCCCAGCATTTT. This gives the protein CASSLVAGVQPQHF. This chain connects TRBV7-2 to TRBJ1-5, with a possible D match to TRBD1 (5 bases). Between the trimmed V and J ends, which lost 1 base and 6 bases, there was a span of 10 bases. The CDR3 runs to 14 residues. Germline V gene lookup returns CDR1 SGHTA and CDR2 FQGNSA.